This is a list of T cell receptor beta chains from one sample in a study of blood T cell repertoires in COVID-19. The data were produced by immunoSEQ multiplex PCR, yet TCRdb's version contains in-frame clones alone and is incomplete. Of 95,000 to 100,000 clones listed, approximately 90% are singletons. Sequenced sample: peripheral blood. The source is a human donor with COVID-19, enrolled during active disease. The donor label of this sample is uncertain. The CDR3 runs from the conserved cysteine through the conserved F or W. A D gene is named only where the DNA matches it firmly. The size of a clone is reported for some rows only, either as once, few or many, or as a class for expanded clones.

v_call	d_call	j_call	clone_size	cdr3_nt	cdr3_aa
TRBV24-1	TRBD1	TRBJ1-5	NA	TGTGCCACCAGTGATGAGACAGGGCATCGGCCCCAGCATTTT	CATSDETGHRPQHF
TRBV5-1	TRBD1	TRBJ2-1	NA	TGCGCCAGCAGCTTACAGGGGGCGGATGAGCAGTTCTTC	CASSLQGADEQFF
TRBV6-5	NA	TRBJ1-6	NA	TGTGCCAGCACCGGACAGACACCTTATAATTCACCCCTCCACTTT	CASTGQTPYNSPLHF
TRBV7-9	NA	TRBJ1-1	NA	TGTGCCAGCAGCTTACAGGTTGGGAACACTGAAGCTTTCTTT	CASSLQVGNTEAFF
TRBV12-3/TRBV12-4	TRBD1	TRBJ1-1	NA	TGTGCCAGCAGTCGGATACAGGGGGCTGAAGCTTTCTTT	CASSRIQGAEAFF
TRBV18	NA	TRBJ1-2	NA	TGTGCCAGCTCACCGGGGGCCAACTATGGCTACACCTTC	CASSPGANYGYTF
TRBV28	TRBD1	TRBJ1-4	NA	TGTGCCACCGGGACAGGGGCAACTAATGAAAAACTGTTTTTT	CATGTGATNEKLFF
TRBV6-1	TRBD2	TRBJ2-7	few	TGTGCCAGCAGTGATTCGGGGGGGTTCGGCTACGAGCAGTACTTC	CASSDSGGFGYEQYF
TRBV2	NA	TRBJ1-1	NA	TGTGCCAGCAGTGGGGGCCTGACGTACACTGAAGCTTTCTTT	CASSGGLTYTEAFF
TRBV10-3	TRBD2	TRBJ2-7	NA	TGTGCCATCAGTGAAGGGCTAGCGGGGGTTAGATACGAGCAGTACTTC	CAISEGLAGVRYEQYF
TRBV7-7	NA	TRBJ2-3	NA	TGTGCCAGCAGCTCGGGGGACCGAGGGATGGATACGCAGTATTTT	CASSSGDRGMDTQYF
TRBV2	TRBD1	TRBJ1-3	NA	TGTGCCAGCAGAGACCAGGGGGGACGCGTTGGAAACACCATATATTTT	CASRDQGGRVGNTIYF
TRBV3-1/TRBV3-2	NA	TRBJ1-6	NA	TGTGCCAGCAGCCAAGTACAGAGTAATTCACCCCTCCACTTT	CASSQVQSNSPLHF
TRBV5-1	TRBD1	TRBJ2-3	NA	TGCGCCAGCAGCCCGGGACAGGGGGACCCAGATACGCAGTATTTT	CASSPGQGDPDTQYF
TRBV19	TRBD1	TRBJ2-1	once	TGTGCCAGTAGAGGACAGGGGGTACTCAATGAGCAGTTCTTC	CASRGQGVLNEQFF
TRBV2	TRBD2	TRBJ2-1	NA	TGTGCCAGCAGTGAGACAGGACTAGCGGGGACTGGGAATGAGCAGTTCTTC	CASSETGLAGTGNEQFF
TRBV9	NA	TRBJ1-2	few	TGTGCCAGCAGCCCAGGGGACTATGGCTACACCTTC	CASSPGDYGYTF
TRBV9	NA	TRBJ1-3	NA	TGTGCCAGCAGCCCAAGGACTTTTATGGGAAACACCATATATTTT	CASSPRTFMGNTIYF
TRBV11-3	TRBD2	TRBJ2-3	NA	TGTGCCAGCAGCTGGTTAGCGGGAGAAGCAGATACGCAGTATTTT	CASSWLAGEADTQYF
TRBV3-1/TRBV3-2	TRBD1	TRBJ1-1	NA	TGTGCCAGCAGCCATCGACAGGGCTTGAACACTGAAGCTTTCTTT	CASSHRQGLNTEAFF
TRBV24-1	NA	TRBJ1-1	NA	TGTGCCACACAGGAAGGCAGGAACACTGAAGCTTTCTTT	CATQEGRNTEAFF
TRBV5-4	TRBD1	TRBJ1-1	NA	TGTGCCAGCACCCTTGCGGGACAGGGGGGATTATCCTTCTTT	CASTLAGQGGLSFF
TRBV19	NA	TRBJ2-5	NA	TGTGCCAGTAGTCAGGAAACTCAGGAGACCCAGTACTTC	CASSQETQETQYF
TRBV13	NA	TRBJ2-7	few	TGTGCCAGCAGCTTGTCGGGGGGCCCGTCCTACGAGCAGTACTTC	CASSLSGGPSYEQYF
TRBV19	NA	TRBJ1-2	NA	TGTGCCAGTAGTATAGTTGCCCGGACAGTCCACGGCTACACCTTC	CASSIVARTVHGYTF
TRBV27	TRBD1	TRBJ1-1	NA	TGTGCCAGCAGTTTATCACAGGGGCACACTGAAGCTTTCTTT	CASSLSQGHTEAFF